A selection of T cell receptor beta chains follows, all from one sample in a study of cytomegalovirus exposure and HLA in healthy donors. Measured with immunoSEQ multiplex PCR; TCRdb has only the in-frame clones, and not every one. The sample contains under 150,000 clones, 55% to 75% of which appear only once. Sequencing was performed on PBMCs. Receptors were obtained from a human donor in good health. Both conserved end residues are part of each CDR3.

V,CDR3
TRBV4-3,CASSQDTTSGRSSYEQYF
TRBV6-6,CASRDPAGADYEQYF
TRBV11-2,CASSLWGLAYEQYF
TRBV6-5,CASSLSGGYTEAFF
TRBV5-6,CASSPPQGGSYEQYF
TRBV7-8,CASSLEAGGWVTEAFF
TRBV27,CASRITSGAAYEQYF
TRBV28,CASSPRDSPVYEQYF
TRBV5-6,CASSSGGQPQHF
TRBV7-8,CASSLEDRGNEQFF
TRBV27,CASSLKSSGKDIQYF
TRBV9,CASSVGVPSSYNEQFF
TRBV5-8,CASSPGLLGNTEAFF
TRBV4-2,CASSQGGDRGEQYF
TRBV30,CAWREGATDTQYF
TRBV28,CASSLLGRGVATNEKLFF
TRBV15,CATRAGSGATDTQYF
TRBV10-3,CAISEAANYGYTF
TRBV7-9,CSSSVGQGRDEKLFF
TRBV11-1,CASSQSSHEQYF
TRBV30,CAWSAGGPLGYSNQPQHF
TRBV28,CASSLRGGGTEAFF
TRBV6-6,CASRRAYEQYF
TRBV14,CASSQETGQLYEQYF
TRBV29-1,CSVDSAHPVSRGETQYF
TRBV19,CASSAASGRSPGELFF
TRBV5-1,CASSLVGGRGETQYF
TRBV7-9,CASSIGQGEETQYF
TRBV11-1,CASSHRGTRGGEQYF
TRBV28,CASSVGRGNQPQHF
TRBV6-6,CASSPLGEPYEQYF
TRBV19,CASRGDRTDTQYF
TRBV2,CASTRWDRRTSSYNEQFF
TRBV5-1,CASSLVTGMSTDTQYF
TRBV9,CASSGTGARGTEAFF
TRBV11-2,CASSLTSGRGYEQYF
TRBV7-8,CASSSGGNLYNEQFF
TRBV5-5,CASSPRASLPDRAGLRGYTF
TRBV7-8,CASSLRQGQTTNEKLFF
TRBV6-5,CASFSGETQYF
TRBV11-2,CASSSPPGQLNEKLFF
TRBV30,CACTEDRRSPLHF
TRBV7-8,CASSLALGSGYTF
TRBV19,CASSQTTVSNQPQHF
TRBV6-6,CASSYSAGSSSYEQYF
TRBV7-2,CASSPGAASNQPQHF